The clone carrying this T cell receptor (beta chain) came up many times. Its target is unknown. This specimen comes from a study of response to subunit inactivated influenza vaccine. Points from the study as a whole: Few additional T cells are recruited per seasonal influenza vaccination, authors suggested.

Germline-derived CDR1 and CDR2 are DFQATT and SNEGSKA (reference sequence). The length of the CDR3 is 13 residues. J was trimmed by 6 bases and V by 5 bases; bases with no gene match: 8. TCRdb itself ran the RT-PCR reads through MiXCR, one entry per CDR3 protein. The sample carries 150,000 or so distinct CDR3 sequences, about a tenth recorded once. The sequencing used non-naive T cells sorted from PBMCs, collected roughly 48 days after vaccination. The chain employs TRBV20-1 and TRBJ1-2; 8 bases fit TRBD1. The TCR originated in a man aged 50 to 60 who received an inactivated influenza vaccine. Here the CDR3 DNA reads TGCAGTGCTCAAACAGGGGGTGGGAATGGCTACACCTTC. Translated, it gives CSAQTGGGNGYTF.